Reported below is one T cell receptor (beta chain). As yet, its antigen is unknown. Repertoires were generated with immunoSEQ multiplex PCR, while TCRdb's copy carries only in-frame clones and drops some. This sample has just under 65,000 clones, with roughly 95% found just once. Germline CDR1 is MNHEY and CDR2 is SVGAGI. The V end lost 6 bases, the J end lost 3 bases, and 12 bases lay between the germline ends. This CDR3 has 13 residues. The sample is drawn from a study of brain T cells in children with intractable seizures. Points from the study as a whole: Clones missing pre-surgery may reflect undersampling of that blood sample.

Surgery cases with the highest brain T cell transcript signatures were chosen for sequencing. This sequence was found in a boy in the first two years of life with focal cortical dysplasia and intractable seizures. The starting material was peripheral blood, obtained at surgery. The chain joins TRBV6-5 to TRBJ2-7; either TRBD1 or TRBD2 may supply D (6 bases each). CDR3 loop: CASRAGHRYEQYF. CDR3 DNA sequence: TGTGCCAGCAGGGCGGGACACCGCTACGAGCAGTACTTC.